This T cell receptor (beta chain) was recovered during a study of blood T cells in healthy people across ages. Study-wide context: Template switching picked up about one barcoded beta molecule for each two T cells. Findings of the study overall: The study regarded diversity estimates from one million T cells as underestimates.

A note on this clonotype: As yet, its antigen is unknown.

Drawn from each donor were 7.5 to 10 milliliters of peripheral blood. For the second PCR, which ran for about 6 to 11 cycles, a sample-barcoded 5' primer and a J-beta primer mix were used. TCRdb independently ran MiXCR on the 5' RACE reads; one entry per CDR3 protein. The sample yields 720,000 or so distinct CDR3 sequences, less than 45% seen once. Per germline, CDR1 KGHDR and CDR2 SFDVKD. Germline trimming cut 9 bases from V and 5 bases from J; bases unmatched to any gene: 9. CDR3 length: 15 amino acids. The rearrangement links TRBV24-1 to TRBJ2-1; 10 positions agree with TRBD1. Sequences were obtained from blood. The origin of this receptor is a man older than 75 in good health. The CDR3 coding sequence is TGTGCCACCGGTCGGGGACAGGGGACCAACAATGAGCAGTTCTTC. Protein sequence: CATGRGQGTNNEQFF.